This T cell receptor (beta chain) stems from a study of T cells in narcolepsy. General observations from the study: Blood of same and different patients, but not healthy controls, reportedly held recurring autoreactive clonotypes.

The table came from immunoSEQ multiplex PCR; TCRdb's copy has only in-frame clones and leaves some out. This repertoire shows over 25,000 clones, about nine tenths found once; its top ten account for 1.2%. The germline V gene encodes CDR1 SNHLY and CDR2 FYNNEI. V shed 7 bases and J shed 5 bases, with 26 bases lying between them. This CDR3 spans 17 amino acids. Details on this clone: Its antigen is currently unknown.

Material: CD45RA- memory CD4+ T cells from PBMCs. This receptor was identified in a human donor with narcolepsy. The J gene is TRBJ2-5, the V gene TRBV2; no definite D call. The CDR3 here is CASIRLNRAAEKETQYF. DNA for the CDR3: TGTGCCAGCATTCGACTTAACCGAGCAGCCGAAAAGGAGACCCAGTACTTC.